The rows below give T cell receptor beta chains drawn from one sample of a study of OX40 agonist ivuxolimab in advanced cancers. The table came from immunoSEQ multiplex PCR; TCRdb's copy has only in-frame clones and leaves some out. Seen here are 60,000 to 65,000 clones, approximately 84% observed once, and the top ten hold around 3%. The sequenced sample was CD4+ or CD8+ T cells sorted from blood, obtained in a trial of the OX40 agonist ivuxolimab. These receptors were obtained from an adult with an advanced solid tumor such as melanoma, head and neck, liver or kidney cancer. CDR3s include the opening cysteine and the closing phenylalanine or tryptophan. A D gene is named only where the DNA matches it firmly. Where a row states a size, it is once, few, many or the class of an expanded clone; other rows omit it.

v_call: TRBV4-3
clone_size: NA
j_call: TRBJ2-1
d_call: TRBD1
cdr3_aa: CASSQDVTGDEQFF
cdr3_nt: TGCGCCAGCAGCCAAGATGTGACAGGGGATGAGCAGTTCTTC

v_call: TRBV28
clone_size: NA
j_call: TRBJ1-5
d_call: NA
cdr3_aa: CASIGAGHSNQPQHF
cdr3_nt: TGTGCCAGCATCGGGGCAGGACATAGCAATCAGCCCCAGCATTTT

v_call: TRBV15
clone_size: NA
j_call: TRBJ1-4
d_call: TRBD1
cdr3_aa: CATSRLPGQGGEKLFF
cdr3_nt: TGTGCCACCAGCAGATTGCCGGGACAGGGGGGAGAAAAACTGTTTTTT

v_call: TRBV6-5
clone_size: NA
j_call: TRBJ2-7
d_call: NA
cdr3_aa: CASSDRYEQYF
cdr3_nt: TGTGCCAGCAGTGACCGTTACGAGCAGTACTTC

v_call: TRBV29-1
clone_size: once
j_call: TRBJ2-1
d_call: NA
cdr3_aa: CSVDRVNEQFF
cdr3_nt: TGCAGCGTTGACCGGGTCAATGAGCAGTTCTTC

v_call: TRBV28
clone_size: NA
j_call: TRBJ1-1
d_call: NA
cdr3_aa: CASSLYVGNTEAFF
cdr3_nt: TGTGCCAGCAGTTTATACGTGGGGAACACTGAAGCTTTCTTT

v_call: TRBV30
clone_size: NA
j_call: TRBJ1-1
d_call: NA
cdr3_aa: CAWNFGQMNTEAFF
cdr3_nt: TGTGCCTGGAATTTCGGACAGATGAACACTGAAGCTTTCTTT

v_call: TRBV6-1
clone_size: NA
j_call: TRBJ1-1
d_call: NA
cdr3_aa: CASSDVPRGIPEAFF
cdr3_nt: TGTGCCAGCAGTGACGTCCCTCGTGGCATCCCAGAAGCTTTCTTT

v_call: TRBV7-2
clone_size: NA
j_call: TRBJ2-7
d_call: NA
cdr3_aa: CASSLSREQYF
cdr3_nt: TGTGCCAGCAGCTTATCGCGCGAGCAGTACTTC

v_call: TRBV6-6
clone_size: NA
j_call: TRBJ2-5
d_call: NA
cdr3_aa: CASSPDIGTQYF
cdr3_nt: TGTGCCAGCAGTCCCGATATTGGGACCCAGTACTTC

v_call: TRBV5-6
clone_size: NA
j_call: TRBJ1-1
d_call: NA
cdr3_aa: CASWSWGEAFF
cdr3_nt: TGTGCCAGCTGGTCGTGGGGTGAAGCTTTCTTT

v_call: TRBV4-2
clone_size: NA
j_call: TRBJ2-7
d_call: TRBD2
cdr3_aa: CASSQVTSGGTYEQYF
cdr3_nt: TGTGCCAGCAGCCAAGTGACTAGCGGGGGTACCTACGAGCAGTACTTC

v_call: TRBV9
clone_size: NA
j_call: TRBJ2-1
d_call: NA
cdr3_aa: CASSPLTLAYEQFF
cdr3_nt: TGTGCCAGCAGCCCCCTCACTCTAGCGTATGAGCAGTTCTTC

v_call: TRBV6-5
clone_size: NA
j_call: TRBJ2-5
d_call: NA
cdr3_aa: CASQGILGETQYF
cdr3_nt: TGTGCCAGCCAAGGGATACTGGGGGAGACCCAGTACTTC

v_call: TRBV7-9
clone_size: NA
j_call: TRBJ1-1
d_call: TRBD1
cdr3_aa: CASRTTGTGVAFF
cdr3_nt: TGTGCCAGCAGAACTACCGGGACAGGGGTAGCTTTCTTT

v_call: TRBV5-1
clone_size: few
j_call: TRBJ2-7
d_call: NA
cdr3_aa: CASSSLRDPYEQYF
cdr3_nt: TGCGCCAGCAGCTCGCTTCGGGACCCCTACGAGCAGTACTTC

v_call: TRBV7-3
clone_size: NA
j_call: TRBJ1-1
d_call: NA
cdr3_aa: CASSLQGLGTEAFF
cdr3_nt: TGTGCCAGCAGCTTACAGGGGCTCGGTACTGAAGCTTTCTTT

v_call: TRBV5-8
clone_size: few
j_call: TRBJ2-1
d_call: TRBD1
cdr3_aa: CASSLGPDRVNEQFF
cdr3_nt: TGTGCCAGCAGCTTGGGCCCTGACAGGGTAAATGAGCAGTTCTTC

v_call: TRBV7-2
clone_size: NA
j_call: TRBJ2-3
d_call: NA
cdr3_aa: CASSSRGRGTDTQYF
cdr3_nt: TGTGCCAGCAGCTCCCGGGGCAGAGGCACAGATACGCAGTATTTT

v_call: TRBV10-1
clone_size: NA
j_call: TRBJ2-7
d_call: NA
cdr3_aa: CASNGGPNEQYF
cdr3_nt: TGCGCCAGCAACGGGGGGCCCAACGAGCAGTACTTC

v_call: TRBV5-5
clone_size: NA
j_call: TRBJ1-2
d_call: TRBD1
cdr3_aa: CASSLQGAGSGYTF
cdr3_nt: TGTGCCAGCAGCTTGCAGGGGGCCGGGTCTGGCTACACCTTC

v_call: TRBV18
clone_size: NA
j_call: TRBJ2-7
d_call: TRBD1
cdr3_aa: CASSPGQGAYEQYF
cdr3_nt: TGTGCCAGCTCACCGGGACAGGGAGCTTACGAGCAGTACTTC

v_call: TRBV5-1
clone_size: NA
j_call: TRBJ2-1
d_call: NA
cdr3_aa: CASSLQVYNEQFF
cdr3_nt: TGCGCCAGCAGCTTGCAAGTCTACAATGAGCAGTTCTTC

v_call: TRBV7-6
clone_size: once
j_call: TRBJ2-7
d_call: TRBD2
cdr3_aa: CASSLTSGTYEQYF
cdr3_nt: TGTGCCAGCAGCTTAACTAGCGGCACCTACGAGCAGTACTTC

v_call: TRBV14
clone_size: NA
j_call: TRBJ2-2
d_call: NA
cdr3_aa: CASSPTAFIGYGELFF
cdr3_nt: TGTGCCAGCAGCCCCACCGCGTTTATTGGGTACGGGGAGCTGTTTTTT

v_call: TRBV6-5
clone_size: once
j_call: TRBJ2-3
d_call: TRBD2
cdr3_aa: CASSYETSGVTQYF
cdr3_nt: TGTGCCAGCAGTTACGAGACTAGCGGGGTTACGCAGTATTTT

v_call: TRBV20-1
clone_size: once
j_call: TRBJ2-7
d_call: NA
cdr3_aa: CSASSGIEQYF
cdr3_nt: TGCAGTGCTAGTTCGGGGATCGAGCAGTACTTC

v_call: TRBV28
clone_size: NA
j_call: TRBJ2-7
d_call: NA
cdr3_aa: CASTEIAGNGQYF
cdr3_nt: TGTGCCAGCACCGAAATAGCAGGGAACGGGCAGTACTTC

v_call: TRBV27
clone_size: NA
j_call: TRBJ2-1
d_call: NA
cdr3_aa: CASSLFVSQAPTMKQFF
cdr3_nt: TGTGCCAGCAGTTTATTTGTGAGTCAGGCACCTACAATGAAGCAGTTCTTC

v_call: TRBV7-9
clone_size: NA
j_call: TRBJ2-1
d_call: NA
cdr3_aa: CASSLSQGATRVF
cdr3_nt: TGTGCCAGCAGCTTATCTCAGGGCGCGACTCGGGTCTTC

v_call: TRBV28
clone_size: NA
j_call: TRBJ2-1
d_call: TRBD2
cdr3_aa: CASYSSGGNEQFF
cdr3_nt: TGTGCCAGCTACTCTAGCGGGGGCAATGAGCAGTTCTTC

v_call: TRBV5-1
clone_size: NA
j_call: TRBJ1-2
d_call: TRBD1
cdr3_aa: CASGTQPGQGFGYTF
cdr3_nt: TGCGCCAGCGGCACTCAACCGGGACAGGGCTTCGGCTACACCTTC

v_call: TRBV5-1
clone_size: NA
j_call: TRBJ1-1
d_call: TRBD1
cdr3_aa: CASSLRQGNTEAFF
cdr3_nt: TGCGCCAGCAGCCTTCGACAGGGCAACACTGAAGCTTTCTTT

v_call: TRBV30
clone_size: NA
j_call: TRBJ2-5
d_call: TRBD1
cdr3_aa: CAWSATGGAETQYF
cdr3_nt: TGTGCCTGGAGTGCGACAGGGGGCGCGGAGACCCAGTACTTC

v_call: TRBV4-2
clone_size: NA
j_call: TRBJ2-7
d_call: NA
cdr3_aa: CASSQDGGKYYEQYF
cdr3_nt: TGTGCCAGCAGCCAAGACGGGGGCAAGTACTACGAGCAGTACTTC

v_call: TRBV4-1
clone_size: NA
j_call: TRBJ2-7
d_call: NA
cdr3_aa: CASSQDGNSALGQYF
cdr3_nt: TGCGCCAGCAGCCAAGATGGAAACAGTGCTTTGGGGCAGTACTTC

v_call: TRBV4-2
clone_size: NA
j_call: TRBJ2-7
d_call: TRBD2
cdr3_aa: CASSQDLMGGAGGPGEQYF
cdr3_nt: TGTGCCAGCAGCCAAGATTTAATGGGAGGAGCGGGAGGGCCGGGGGAGCAGTACTTC

v_call: TRBV28
clone_size: NA
j_call: TRBJ2-7
d_call: TRBD1
cdr3_aa: CASSSQAGGTYEQYF
cdr3_nt: TGTGCCAGCAGTTCTCAGGCAGGGGGCACCTACGAGCAGTACTTC

v_call: TRBV27
clone_size: NA
j_call: TRBJ2-1
d_call: TRBD2
cdr3_aa: CASSRYLAGGVRSYNEQFF
cdr3_nt: TGTGCCAGCAGCCGTTACCTAGCGGGAGGCGTCAGGTCCTACAATGAGCAGTTCTTC

v_call: TRBV7-9
clone_size: NA
j_call: TRBJ2-7
d_call: TRBD2
cdr3_aa: CASSELAGAHEQYF
cdr3_nt: TGTGCCAGCAGTGAACTAGCGGGAGCCCACGAGCAGTACTTC

v_call: TRBV2
clone_size: NA
j_call: TRBJ2-5
d_call: NA
cdr3_aa: CASSVLQETQYF
cdr3_nt: TGTGCCAGCAGTGTATTGCAAGAGACCCAGTACTTC

v_call: TRBV18
clone_size: NA
j_call: TRBJ2-7
d_call: NA
cdr3_aa: CASSPRVGEQYF
cdr3_nt: TGTGCCAGCTCACCACGGGTCGGTGAGCAGTACTTC

v_call: TRBV7-3
clone_size: NA
j_call: TRBJ2-2
d_call: TRBD1
cdr3_aa: CASSAETGAGELFF
cdr3_nt: TGTGCCAGCAGCGCCGAGACAGGGGCCGGGGAGCTGTTTTTT

v_call: TRBV28
clone_size: NA
j_call: TRBJ1-4
d_call: NA
cdr3_aa: CASSRTRPTNEKLFF
cdr3_nt: TGTGCCAGCAGTCGGACCCGCCCCACTAATGAAAAACTGTTTTTT

v_call: TRBV10-1
clone_size: NA
j_call: TRBJ2-2
d_call: NA
cdr3_aa: CASGEEGSSTGELFF
cdr3_nt: TGCGCCAGCGGAGAGGAAGGGAGTAGCACCGGGGAGCTGTTTTTT

v_call: TRBV11-2
clone_size: NA
j_call: TRBJ2-7
d_call: NA
cdr3_aa: CASSLGVGTSYEQYF
cdr3_nt: TGTGCCAGCAGCTTAGGAGTGGGAACCTCCTACGAGCAGTACTTC

v_call: TRBV28
clone_size: NA
j_call: TRBJ1-2
d_call: NA
cdr3_aa: CASSSLGASYGHTF
cdr3_nt: TGTGCCAGCAGTTCCCTCGGGGCCAGCTATGGCCACACCTTC

v_call: TRBV7-2
clone_size: NA
j_call: TRBJ2-7
d_call: TRBD1
cdr3_aa: CASSPTGTGLYEQYF
cdr3_nt: TGTGCCAGCAGCCCGACCGGGACAGGGCTCTACGAGCAGTACTTC

v_call: TRBV4-2
clone_size: NA
j_call: TRBJ2-3
d_call: TRBD1
cdr3_aa: CASSPYVRDSDTDTQYF
cdr3_nt: TGTGCCAGCAGCCCTTACGTCCGGGACAGTGACACAGATACGCAGTATTTT

v_call: TRBV28
clone_size: NA
j_call: TRBJ2-5
d_call: NA
cdr3_aa: CAGKVGETQYF
cdr3_nt: TGTGCCGGCAAGGTGGGAGAGACCCAGTACTTC

v_call: TRBV5-1
clone_size: NA
j_call: TRBJ2-7
d_call: TRBD1
cdr3_aa: CASSLEGTGINEQYF
cdr3_nt: TGCGCCAGCAGCTTGGAGGGGACAGGGATAAACGAGCAGTACTTC

v_call: TRBV6-5
clone_size: NA
j_call: TRBJ2-7
d_call: TRBD1
cdr3_aa: CASSYAPGQGGYEQYF
cdr3_nt: TGTGCCAGCAGTTACGCTCCGGGACAGGGTGGGTACGAGCAGTACTTC

v_call: TRBV12-2
clone_size: NA
j_call: TRBJ1-4
d_call: NA
cdr3_aa: CASRQGYGQGTRTNEKLFF
cdr3_nt: TGTGCAAGTCGCCAGGGTTATGGCCAGGGAACAAGAACTAATGAAAAACTGTTTTTT